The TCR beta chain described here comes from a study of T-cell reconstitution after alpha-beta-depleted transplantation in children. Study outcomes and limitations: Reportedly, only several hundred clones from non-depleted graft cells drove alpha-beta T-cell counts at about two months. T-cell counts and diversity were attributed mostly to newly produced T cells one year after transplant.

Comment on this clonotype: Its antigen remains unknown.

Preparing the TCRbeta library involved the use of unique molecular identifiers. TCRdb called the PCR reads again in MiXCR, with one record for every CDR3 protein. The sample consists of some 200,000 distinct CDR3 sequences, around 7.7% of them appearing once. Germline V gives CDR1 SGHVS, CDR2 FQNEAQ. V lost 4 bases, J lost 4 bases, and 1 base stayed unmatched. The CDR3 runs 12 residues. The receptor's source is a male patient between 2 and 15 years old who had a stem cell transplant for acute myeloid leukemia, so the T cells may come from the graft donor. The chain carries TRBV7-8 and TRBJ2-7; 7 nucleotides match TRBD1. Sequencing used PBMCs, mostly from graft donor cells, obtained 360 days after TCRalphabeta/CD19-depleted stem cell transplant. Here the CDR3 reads CASSSRGYEQYV. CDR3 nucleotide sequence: TGTGCCAGCAGCTCCAGGGGGTACGAGCAGTACGTC.